These 8 T cell receptor beta chains share one sample of origin, sequenced in a study of T-cell reconstitution after alpha-beta-depleted transplantation in children. For TCRbeta, the library was prepared with unique molecular identifiers. Via MiXCR, TCRdb re-called the PCR reads, giving one row per CDR3 protein. Seen here are 190,000 or so distinct CDR3 sequences, roughly 6.3% observed once, and the top ten hold 4.5%. The material sequenced was PBMCs, taken before TCRalphabeta/CD19-depleted stem cell transplant. The receptors shown here come from a girl less than two years old with combined immunodeficiency, due to receive a stem cell transplant.

This clonotype has at least ten counts. V is TRBV7-2 and J is TRBJ2-5; maybe TRBD1 (7 bases). This CDR3 region has 15 residues. The V end was cut by 5 bases, the J end by 5 bases, with 18 bases between. In germline, CDR1 is SGHTA, CDR2 FQGNSA. CDR3 nucleotides: TGTGCCAGCAGCCTCACCAGGGGGGAGTGGGAGACCCAGTACTTC. Residues: CASSLTRGEWETQYF.

In its sample, this clonotype was seen many times. V gene TRBV15 combines with J gene TRBJ2-1; 12 bases map to TRBD2. The germline V gene has CDR1 LNHNV and CDR2 YYDKDF (reference sequence). This CDR3 region has 18 residues. V trimming: 1 base; J trimming: 2 bases; junction bases outside the gene matches: 6. CDR3 sequence: CATSRASLAGGPYNEQFF. CDR3 DNA sequence: TGTGCCACCAGCAGAGCCTCCCTAGCGGGGGGGCCCTACAATGAGCAGTTCTTC. The full variable domain, with the rest looked up from reference TRBV15 and TRBJ2-1, is DAMVIQNPRYQVTQFGKPVTLSCSQTLNHNVMYWYQQKSSQAPKLLFHYYDKDFNNEADTPDNFQSRRPNTSFCFLDIRSPGLGDTAMYLCATSRASLAGGPYNEQFFGPGTRLTVL.

There are many counts of this clonotype. The V call is TRBV24-1, the J call TRBJ1-2; no firm D call. V lost 4 bases and J 2 bases, leaving 7 bases between the germline ends. Germline-derived CDR1 and CDR2 are KGHDR and SFDVKD. The CDR3 runs to 13 residues. CDR3 protein: CATSEYGNYGYTF. The CDR3 DNA follows: TGTGCCACCAGTGAGTACGGGAACTATGGCTACACCTTC.

This clonotype was counted at least ten times. The chain links TRBV14 to TRBJ1-1; 7 bases map to TRBD1. The CDR3 contains 16 residues. The germline CDR1 and CDR2 sequences are SGHDN and FVKESK. The J segment lost 8 bases and the V segment lost 1 base, leaving 13 bases of the junction unmatched. In DNA form, the CDR3 reads TGTGCCAGCAGCCAAGGAGTGACAGGGTTCTGGGGAGAAGCTTTCTTT. Protein: CASSQGVTGFWGEAFF.

This clonotype was picked up many times. This chain connects TRBV29-1 to TRBJ2-3; TRBD2 matches 8 bases. The CDR3 sequence is 17 residues long. Germline V gene data show CDR1 as SQVTM and CDR2 as ANQGSEA. The J segment lost 4 bases and the V segment lost 5 bases, leaving 17 bases of the junction unmatched. CDR3 coding DNA: TGCAGCGTTTCGTCGACTAGCGTCCGAGTCTGGTCAGATACGCAGTATTTT. Protein product: CSVSSTSVRVWSDTQYF.

This clonotype was counted ten times or more. This rearrangement joins TRBV5-1 to TRBJ2-3; D is unresolved. V lost 4 bases to trimming and J lost 7 bases, with 10 bases between them. The germline V gene has CDR1 SGHRS and CDR2 YFSETQ. The CDR3 has 12 residues. CDR3 sequence reads: CASSIPENTQYF. In DNA form, the CDR3 reads TGCGCCAGCAGCATTCCAGAGAATACGCAGTATTTT.

CDR3 DNA sequence: TGTGCCAGCAGCTTGGCCCTCTCCGCCGGGACAGGGTTTGGTGAGCAGTTCTTC. This gives the protein CASSLALSAGTGFGEQFF. The J gene is TRBJ2-1, the V gene TRBV11-1, with 9 bases that match TRBD1. The CDR3 runs to 18 residues. J was trimmed by 9 bases and V by 3 bases; bases with no gene match: 18. The V gene's germline CDR1 is SGHAT and CDR2 FQDESV (reference sequence). The full variable domain, its missing parts supplied by reference TRBV11-1 and TRBJ2-1, is EAEVAQSPRYKITEKSQAVAFWCDPISGHATLYWYRQILGQGPELLVQFQDESVVDDSQLPKDRFSAERLKGVDSTLKIQPAELGDSAMYLCASSLALSAGTGFGEQFFGPGTRLTVL.

This clonotype showed up many times. The V and J genes are TRBV7-2 and TRBJ2-1; tentatively, D is TRBD1 (5 bases). The CDR3 contains 12 residues. Trimming shortened V by 5 bases and J by 13 bases, and 15 bases separated the two germline ends. The germline CDR1 and CDR2 sequences are SGHTA and FQGNSA. The CDR3, as DNA: TGTGCCAGCAGCCCTAAGGGGCAGCCTCAGTTCTTC. Residues: CASSPKGQPQFF.